This T cell receptor beta chain was recovered during a study of radiation and T cells in renal cell carcinoma. Overall study context: Nephrectomy followed 15 Gy stereotactic body radiation by 4 weeks.

Method: immunoSEQ multiplex PCR; TCRdb's copy keeps in-frame clones and lacks some. Among about 150,000 clones listed, about nine tenths were seen once. Time point defined: blood 2 weeks post-SBRT. Indicated treatment: 15 Gy SBRT to primary tumor, nephrectomy 4 weeks later. V was pared by 7 bases and J by 0 bases, with 13 bases between. Per germline, CDR1 SGHRS and CDR2 YFSETQ. This CDR3 contains 14 residues. The V and J genes are TRBV5-1 and TRBJ1-1; D may be TRBD1 (6 bases). This receptor was taken from a woman between 50 and 59 years old with renal cell carcinoma. The input for sequencing was blood, taken from a patient whose treatment included radiotherapy and nephrectomy. CDR3 nucleotide sequence: TGCGCCAGCGCTCAACAGGGAATGAACACTGAAGCTTTCTTT. The encoded protein is CASAQQGMNTEAFF.